This record covers a single TCR beta chain. The data were taken from a study of blood T cell repertoires in COVID-19. The V gene end was trimmed by 8 bases and the J gene end by 7 bases; junction bases not matched to a gene: 5. The CDR3 runs to 13 residues. The germline gives CDR1 SNHLY, CDR2 FYNNEI. Original processing methods: For nucleated cells, counts were estimated from reference gene primer amplification. Data came from immunoSEQ multiplex PCR; TCRdb stores just in-frame clones and leaves some out. That table is the source of V, J and clone size, and D and trimming were worked out from the DNA. The sample shows about 30,000 clones, 70% to 90% of them seen only once.

Sequencing was performed on peripheral blood. The V call is TRBV2, the J call TRBJ2-5; TRBD1 matches 12 bases. This receptor was taken from a man aged 65 to 79 with acute or convalescent COVID-19. This CDR3 is CASGTGGSGTQYF. The CDR3 DNA follows: TGTGCCAGCGGGACAGGGGGCTCGGGGACCCAGTACTTC.